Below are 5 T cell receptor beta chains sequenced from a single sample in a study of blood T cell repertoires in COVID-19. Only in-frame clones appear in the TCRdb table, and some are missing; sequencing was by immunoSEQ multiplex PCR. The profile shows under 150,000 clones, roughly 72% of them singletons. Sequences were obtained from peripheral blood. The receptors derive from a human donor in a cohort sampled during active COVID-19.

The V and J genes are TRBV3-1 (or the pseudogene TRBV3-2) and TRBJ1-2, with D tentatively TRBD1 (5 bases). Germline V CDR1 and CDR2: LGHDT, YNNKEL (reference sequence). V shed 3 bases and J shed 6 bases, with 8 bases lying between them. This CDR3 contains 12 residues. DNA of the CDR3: TGTGCCAGCAGCCAGCCACAGGATGGCTACACCTTC. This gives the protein CASSQPQDGYTF.

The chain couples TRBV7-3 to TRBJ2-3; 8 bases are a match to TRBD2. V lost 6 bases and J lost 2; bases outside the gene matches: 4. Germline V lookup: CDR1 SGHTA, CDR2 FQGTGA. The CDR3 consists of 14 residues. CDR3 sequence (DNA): TGTGCCAGCAGTCGGGGGGGCGCCACAGATACGCAGTATTTT. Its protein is CASSRGGATDTQYF.

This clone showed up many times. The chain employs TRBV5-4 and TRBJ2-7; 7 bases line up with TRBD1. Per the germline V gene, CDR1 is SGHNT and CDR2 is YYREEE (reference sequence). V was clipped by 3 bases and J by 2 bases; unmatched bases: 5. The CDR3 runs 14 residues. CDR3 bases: TGTGCCAGCAGCTCTACAGACAGGGCCTACGAGCAGTACTTC. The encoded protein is CASSSTDRAYEQYF.

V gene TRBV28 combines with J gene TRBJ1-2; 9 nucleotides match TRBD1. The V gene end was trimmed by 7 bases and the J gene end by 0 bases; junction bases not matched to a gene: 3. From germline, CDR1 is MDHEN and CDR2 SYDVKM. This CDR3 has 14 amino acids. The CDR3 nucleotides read TGTGCCAGCAAACAGGGGGCGGCTAACTATGGCTACACCTTC. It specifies CASKQGAANYGYTF.

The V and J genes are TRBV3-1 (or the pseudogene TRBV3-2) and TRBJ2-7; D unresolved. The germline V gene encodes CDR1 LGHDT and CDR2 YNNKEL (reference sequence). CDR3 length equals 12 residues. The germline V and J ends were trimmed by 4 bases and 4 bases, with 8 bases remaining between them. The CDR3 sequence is CASSRLQYEQYF. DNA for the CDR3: TGTGCCAGCAGCCGACTCCAATACGAGCAGTACTTC.